This entry lists 3 T cell receptor beta chains sequenced from one sample in a study of cytomegalovirus exposure and HLA in healthy donors. Assay: immunoSEQ multiplex PCR; the TCRdb copy retains only in-frame clones and omits some. The sample includes under 400,000 clones, 88% seen only once; the top ten take 0.9% to 1%. The sequencing sample was made of PBMCs. Receptor source: a man younger than 45 in good health and CMV-seronegative.

This chain connects TRBV11-2 to TRBJ1-6; 9 nucleotides match TRBD1. V gave up 5 bases and J gave up 7 bases; unmatched junction bases: 9. This CDR3 comprises 16 residues. Germline V gene data show CDR1 as SGHAT and CDR2 as FQNNGV. The CDR3 spells CASSGSSGTGNSPLHF. The CDR3 DNA follows: TGTGCCAGCAGCGGAAGCTCCGGGACAGGGAATTCACCCCTCCACTTT.

This clone was picked up one time. The chain links TRBV5-1 to TRBJ1-5; 8 positions match TRBD1. Unmatched junction bases numbered 8, after V lost 5 bases and J lost 4 bases. CDR3 length equals 15 residues. The V gene's germline CDR1 is SGHRS and CDR2 YFSETQ. The CDR3 reads CASRLDRGGNQPQHF. The CDR3 bases are TGCGCCAGCAGACTTGACAGGGGAGGAAATCAGCCCCAGCATTTT. The variable domain in full, completed from reference TRBV5-1 and TRBJ1-5, reads KAGVTQTPRYLIKTRGQQVTLSCSPISGHRSVSWYQQTPGQGLQFLFEYFSETQRNKGNFPGRFSGRQFSNSRSEMNVSTLELGDSALYLCASRLDRGGNQPQHFGDGTRLSIL.

The chain combines TRBV11-2 with TRBJ1-5; D is ambiguous. CDR3 size: 14 residues. With 0 bases removed from V and 11 bases from J, the gap between germline ends came to 14 bases. Germline assignment: CDR1 SGHAT and CDR2 FQNNGV. CDR3 amino acids: CASSLDKGGSAQHF. The CDR3 coding sequence is TGTGCCAGCAGCTTAGATAAGGGAGGTTCAGCCCAGCATTTT. Using reference TRBV11-2 and TRBJ1-5 for the parts outside the CDR3, the full variable domain is EAGVAQSPRYKIIEKRQSVAFWCNPISGHATLYWYQQILGQGPKLLIQFQNNGVVDDSQLPKDRFSAERLKGVDSTLKIQPAKLEDSAVYLCASSLDKGGSAQHFGDGTRLSIL.